This T cell receptor beta chain appears in the sequencing data of a study of OX40 agonist ivuxolimab in advanced cancers. About the study: Patients assigned to dose escalation were diagnosed with hepatocellular carcinoma, melanoma, renal cell or head and neck cancer. Participants, approximately 80% male, averaged roughly 60 years of age, ranging from roughly 20 to 85. Three patients showed partial responses: one hepatocellular carcinoma and two cutaneous melanoma cases. Study outcomes and limitations: On average, CD8+ T cells had more expanded clones than CD4+.

In the case of this clone: The target antigen is unknown.

CDR1 SGHKS and CDR2 YYEKEE come from the germline V gene (reference sequence). With V trimmed by 3 bases and J by 4 bases, 9 bases remained unmatched. CDR3 length equals 16 residues. Assay: immunoSEQ multiplex PCR; the TCRdb copy retains only in-frame clones and omits some. The data hold around 91,000 clones, with 75% to 90% observed a single time. The chain links TRBV5-5 to TRBJ2-2, with 7 bases lining up with TRBD2. The sequence was obtained from an adult with an advanced solid tumor such as melanoma, head and neck, liver or kidney cancer. The input for sequencing was CD4+ or CD8+ T cells sorted from blood, taken in a trial of the OX40 agonist ivuxolimab. CDR3 bases: TGTGCCAGCAGCTGGCCAGGCCCGGGGGGCACCGGGGAGCTGTTTTTT. This translates into CASSWPGPGGTGELFF.